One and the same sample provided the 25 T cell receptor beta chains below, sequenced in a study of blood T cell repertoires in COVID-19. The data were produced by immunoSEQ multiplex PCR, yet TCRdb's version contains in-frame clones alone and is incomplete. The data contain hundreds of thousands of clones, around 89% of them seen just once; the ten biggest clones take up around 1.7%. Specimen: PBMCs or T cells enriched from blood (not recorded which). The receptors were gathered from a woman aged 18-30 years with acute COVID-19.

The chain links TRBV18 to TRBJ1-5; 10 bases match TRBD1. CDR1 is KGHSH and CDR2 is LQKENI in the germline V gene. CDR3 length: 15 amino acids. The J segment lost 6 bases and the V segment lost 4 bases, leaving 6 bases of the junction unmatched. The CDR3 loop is CASSLSTGGGQPQHF. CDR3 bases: TGTGCCAGCTCACTCTCGACAGGGGGCGGTCAGCCCCAGCATTTT.

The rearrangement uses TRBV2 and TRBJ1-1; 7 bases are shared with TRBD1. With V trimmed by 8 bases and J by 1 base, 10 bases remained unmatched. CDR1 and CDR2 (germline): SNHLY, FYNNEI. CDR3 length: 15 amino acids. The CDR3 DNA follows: TGTGCCAGCTCCCACCCGGGACAGACGAACACTGAAGCTTTCTTT. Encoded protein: CASSHPGQTNTEAFF. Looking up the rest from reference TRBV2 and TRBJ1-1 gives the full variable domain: EPEVTQTPSHQVTQMGQEVILRCVPISNHLYFYWYRQILGQKVEFLVSFYNNEISEKSEIFDDQFSVERPDGSNFTLKIRSTKLEDSAMYFCASSHPGQTNTEAFFGQGTRLTVV.

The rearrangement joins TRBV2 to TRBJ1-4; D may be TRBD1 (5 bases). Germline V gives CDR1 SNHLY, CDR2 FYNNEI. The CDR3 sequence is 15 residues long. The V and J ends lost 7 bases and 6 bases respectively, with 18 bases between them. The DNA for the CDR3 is TGTGCCAGCACCGGACAAGGAGGGGATCATGAAAAACTGTTTTTT. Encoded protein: CASTGQGGDHEKLFF. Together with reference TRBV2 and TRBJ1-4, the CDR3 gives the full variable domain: EPEVTQTPSHQVTQMGQEVILRCVPISNHLYFYWYRQILGQKVEFLVSFYNNEISEKSEIFDDQFSVERPDGSNFTLKIRSTKLEDSAMYFCASTGQGGDHEKLFFGSGTQLSVL.

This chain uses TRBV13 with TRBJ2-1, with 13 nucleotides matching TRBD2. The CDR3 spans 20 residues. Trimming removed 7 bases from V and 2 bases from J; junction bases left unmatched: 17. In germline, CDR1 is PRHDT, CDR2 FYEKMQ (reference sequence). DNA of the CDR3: TGTGCCAGCAAGGAATCAGGTAGGACTAGCGGGAGCCTCACCTACAATGAGCAGTTCTTC. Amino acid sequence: CASKESGRTSGSLTYNEQFF. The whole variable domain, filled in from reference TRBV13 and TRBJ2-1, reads AAGVIQSPRHLIKEKRETATLKCYPIPRHDTVYWYQQGPGQDPQFLISFYEKMQSDKGSIPDRFSAQQFSDYHSELNMSSLELGDSALYFCASKESGRTSGSLTYNEQFFGPGTRLTVL.

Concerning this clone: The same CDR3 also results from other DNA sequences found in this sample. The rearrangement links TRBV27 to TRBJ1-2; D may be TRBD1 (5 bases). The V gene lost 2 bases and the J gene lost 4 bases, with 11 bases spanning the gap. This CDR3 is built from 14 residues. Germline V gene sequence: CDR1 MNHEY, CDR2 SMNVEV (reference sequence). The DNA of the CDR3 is TGTGCCAGCAGTTTAAGGGCGGGGGGCTATGGCTACACCTTC. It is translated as CASSLRAGGYGYTF.

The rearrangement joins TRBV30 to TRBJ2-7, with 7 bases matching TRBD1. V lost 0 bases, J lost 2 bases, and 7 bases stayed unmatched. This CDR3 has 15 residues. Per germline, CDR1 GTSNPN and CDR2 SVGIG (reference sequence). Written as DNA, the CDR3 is TGTGCCTGGAGTGTAATCTCGACAGGGACCTACGAGCAGTACTTC. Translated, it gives CAWSVISTGTYEQYF. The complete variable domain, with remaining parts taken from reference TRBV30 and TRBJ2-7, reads SQTIHQWPATLVQPVGSPLSLECTVEGTSNPNLYWYRQAAGRGLQLLFYSVGIGQISSEVPQNLSASRPQDRQFILSSKKLLLSDSGFYLCAWSVISTGTYEQYFGPGTRLTVT.

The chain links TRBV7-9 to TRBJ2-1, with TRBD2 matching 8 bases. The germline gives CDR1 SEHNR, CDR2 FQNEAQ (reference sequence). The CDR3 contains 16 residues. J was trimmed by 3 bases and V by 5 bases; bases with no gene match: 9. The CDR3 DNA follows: TGTGCCAGCAGCGTCTGGGTGGGACTAGTCTACAATGAGCAGTTCTTC. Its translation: CASSVWVGLVYNEQFF.

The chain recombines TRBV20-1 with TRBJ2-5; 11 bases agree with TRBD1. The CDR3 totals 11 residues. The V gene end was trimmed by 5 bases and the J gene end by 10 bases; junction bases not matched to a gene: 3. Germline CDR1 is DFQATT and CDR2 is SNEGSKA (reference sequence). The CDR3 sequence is CSARGTGGQYF. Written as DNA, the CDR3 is TGCAGTGCTCGGGGGACAGGGGGCCAGTACTTC.

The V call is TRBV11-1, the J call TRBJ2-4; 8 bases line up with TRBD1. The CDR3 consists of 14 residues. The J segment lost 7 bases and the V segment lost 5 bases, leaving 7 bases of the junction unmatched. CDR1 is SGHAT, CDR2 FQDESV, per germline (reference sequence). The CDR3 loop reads CASSRDRGRNIQYF. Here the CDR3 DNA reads TGTGCCAGCAGCCGTGACAGGGGCCGTAACATTCAGTACTTC.

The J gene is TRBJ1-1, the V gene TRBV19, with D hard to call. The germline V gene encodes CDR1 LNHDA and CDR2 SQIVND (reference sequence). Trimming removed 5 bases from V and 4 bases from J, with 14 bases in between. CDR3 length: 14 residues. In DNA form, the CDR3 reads TGTGCCAGTAGTTTCACCCCCCGGGGCACTGAAGCTTTCTTT. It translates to CASSFTPRGTEAFF.

Here the CDR3 reads CASSPSGLANYNEQFF. In DNA, the CDR3 is TGTGCCAGCAGCCCGAGCGGACTCGCGAACTACAATGAGCAGTTCTTC. J is TRBJ2-1 and V is TRBV11-2; D possibly corresponds to TRBD2 (5 bases). V dropped 5 bases and J dropped 3 bases, with 17 bases sitting between them. This CDR3 comprises 16 residues. Germline V gene sequence: CDR1 SGHAT, CDR2 FQNNGV.

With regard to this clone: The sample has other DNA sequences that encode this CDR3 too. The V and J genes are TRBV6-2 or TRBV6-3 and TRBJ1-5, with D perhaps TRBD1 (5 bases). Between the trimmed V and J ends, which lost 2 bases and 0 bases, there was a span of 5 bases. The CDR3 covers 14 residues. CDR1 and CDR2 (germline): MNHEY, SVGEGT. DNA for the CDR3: TGTGCCAGCAGTTACCAGGGTAGCAATCAGCCCCAGCATTTT. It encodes CASSYQGSNQPQHF.

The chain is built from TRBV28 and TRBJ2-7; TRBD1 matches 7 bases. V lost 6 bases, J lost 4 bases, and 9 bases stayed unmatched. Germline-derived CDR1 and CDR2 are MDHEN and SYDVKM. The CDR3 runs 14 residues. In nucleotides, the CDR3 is TGTGCCAGCAGACAACCCGGGACAGCGTACGAGCAGTACTTC. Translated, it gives CASRQPGTAYEQYF.

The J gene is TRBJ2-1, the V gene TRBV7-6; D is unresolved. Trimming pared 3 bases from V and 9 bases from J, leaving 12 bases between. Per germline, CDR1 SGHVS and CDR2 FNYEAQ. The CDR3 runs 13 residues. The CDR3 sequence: CASSFSIIGEQFF. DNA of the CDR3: TGTGCCAGCAGCTTTAGCATCATTGGTGAGCAGTTCTTC.

The CDR3 loop reads CAISKLAGGDNEQFF. The DNA for the CDR3 is TGTGCCATCAGTAAACTAGCGGGAGGGGACAATGAGCAGTTCTTC. This rearrangement joins TRBV10-3 to TRBJ2-1; 13 bases are shared with TRBD2. The CDR3 runs 15 residues. Germline lookup yields CDR1 ENHRY and CDR2 SYGVKD. J was trimmed by 5 bases and V by 5 bases; bases with no gene match: 3.

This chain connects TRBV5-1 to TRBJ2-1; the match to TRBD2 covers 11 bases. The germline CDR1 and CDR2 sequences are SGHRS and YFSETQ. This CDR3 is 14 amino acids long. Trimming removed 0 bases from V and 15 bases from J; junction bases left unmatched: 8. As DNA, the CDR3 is TGCGCCAGCAGCTTGGGAAGACTAGCGGGATCGTCGTTCTTC. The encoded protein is CASSLGRLAGSSFF.

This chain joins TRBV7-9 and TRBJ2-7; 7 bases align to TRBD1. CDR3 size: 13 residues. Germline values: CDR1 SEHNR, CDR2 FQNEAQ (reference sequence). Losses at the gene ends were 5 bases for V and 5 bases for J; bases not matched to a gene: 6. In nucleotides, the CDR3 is TGTGCCAGCAGCCGAGACAGGGTGGACGAGCAGTACTTC. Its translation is CASSRDRVDEQYF.

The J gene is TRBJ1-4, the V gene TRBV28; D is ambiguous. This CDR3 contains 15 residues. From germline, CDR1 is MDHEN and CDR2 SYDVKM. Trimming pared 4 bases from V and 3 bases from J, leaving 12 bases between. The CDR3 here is CASSSPVRSNEKLFF. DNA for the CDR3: TGTGCCAGCAGTTCGCCGGTGCGCTCTAATGAAAAACTGTTTTTT.

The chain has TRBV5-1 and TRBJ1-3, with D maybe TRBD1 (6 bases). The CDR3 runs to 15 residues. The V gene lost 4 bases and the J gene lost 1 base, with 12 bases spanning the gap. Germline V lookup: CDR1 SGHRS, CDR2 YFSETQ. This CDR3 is CASSAERGSGNTIYF. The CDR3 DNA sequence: TGCGCCAGCAGCGCTGAGAGGGGGTCTGGAAACACCATATATTTT.

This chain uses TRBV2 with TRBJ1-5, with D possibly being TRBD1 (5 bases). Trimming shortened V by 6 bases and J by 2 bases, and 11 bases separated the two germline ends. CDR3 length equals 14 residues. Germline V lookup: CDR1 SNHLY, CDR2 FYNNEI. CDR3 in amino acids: CASRRDSGNQPQHF. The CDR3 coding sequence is TGTGCCAGCAGGCGGGACTCGGGCAATCAGCCCCAGCATTTT.

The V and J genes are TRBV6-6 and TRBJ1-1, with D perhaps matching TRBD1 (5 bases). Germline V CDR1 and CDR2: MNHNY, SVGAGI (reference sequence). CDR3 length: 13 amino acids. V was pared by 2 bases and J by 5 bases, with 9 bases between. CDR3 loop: CASSYQGYTEAFF. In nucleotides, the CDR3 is TGTGCCAGCAGTTACCAGGGATATACTGAAGCTTTCTTT.

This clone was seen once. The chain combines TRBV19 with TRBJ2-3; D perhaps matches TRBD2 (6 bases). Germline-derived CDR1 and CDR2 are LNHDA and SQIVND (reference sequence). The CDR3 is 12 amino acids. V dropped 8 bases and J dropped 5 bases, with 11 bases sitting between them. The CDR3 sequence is CASGEVQDTQYF. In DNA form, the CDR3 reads TGTGCCAGTGGGGAGGTTCAAGATACGCAGTATTTT.

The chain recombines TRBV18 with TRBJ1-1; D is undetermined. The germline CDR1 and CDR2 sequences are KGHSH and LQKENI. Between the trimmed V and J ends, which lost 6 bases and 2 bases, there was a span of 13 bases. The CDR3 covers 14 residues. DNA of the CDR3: TGTGCCAGCTCGCACGATTTAGAAAACACTGAAGCTTTCTTT. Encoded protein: CASSHDLENTEAFF. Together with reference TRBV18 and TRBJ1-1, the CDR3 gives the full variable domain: NAGVMQNPRHLVRRRGQEARLRCSPMKGHSHVYWYRQLPEEGLKFMVYLQKENIIDESGMPKERFSAEFPKEGPSILRIQQVVRGDSAAYFCASSHDLENTEAFFGQGTRLTVV.

DNA for the CDR3: TGTGCCTGGGGCAACCAGGGGTTTATAGAAGCTTTCTTT. It yields the protein CAWGNQGFIEAFF. This chain connects TRBV30 to TRBJ1-1; TRBD1 is a possible D gene (6 bases). Trimming pared 5 bases from V and 8 bases from J, leaving 18 bases between. The CDR3 runs to 13 residues. Germline V gene sequence: CDR1 GTSNPN, CDR2 SVGIG (reference sequence).

CDR3 sequence: CASSSTPGNTIYF. The CDR3 DNA sequence: TGTGCCAGCAGTTCCACTCCTGGAAACACCATATATTTT. This chain links TRBV6-5 with TRBJ1-3, with D unclear. The CDR3 extends over 13 amino acids. Trimming cost V 4 bases and J 2 bases, with 6 bases left between them. The germline gives CDR1 MNHEY, CDR2 SVGAGI.